This entry is about one T cell receptor beta chain. The sample belongs to a study of T cell changes during pregnancy in multiple sclerosis. TCRdb keeps only in-frame clones here, not all; method: immunoSEQ multiplex PCR. The sample records tens of thousands of clones, around 93% being singletons. Germline CDR1 MGHDK, CDR2 SYGVNS. With 1 base clipped from V and 2 bases from J, the junction kept 11 bases outside the gene matches. The CDR3 covers 18 residues. The receptor comes from a female donor with multiple sclerosis, enrolled in a pregnancy study. This sample comprised peripheral blood, obtained after pregnancy. The chain recombines TRBV25-1 with TRBJ1-2, with 9 bases aligning to TRBD1. This CDR3 is CASSESPVGTGQNYGYTF. The CDR3 region has the DNA TGTGCCAGCAGTGAATCCCCTGTCGGGACAGGGCAGAACTATGGCTACACCTTC.